The 29 T cell receptor beta chains presented below share a single source sample, sequenced in a study of naive and memory T cell subsets. The beta constant-region primer was an equimolar mix of two oligonucleotides covering TRBC1 and TRBC2. Each CDR3 protein gets one entry after TCRdb re-called the UMI-ligation and nested PCR reads with MiXCR. The repertoire holds 75,000 to 85,000 distinct CDR3 sequences, around 13% seen once, with 0.7% to 0.95% in the top ten. Sequenced input: central memory CD4+ T cells from blood. These receptors came from a human donor in good health.

This clonotype was seen repeatedly, ten times or more. The chain has TRBV4-3 and TRBJ2-2; D not certain. In germline, CDR1 is LGHNA, CDR2 YSLEER. Trimming stripped 1 base from V and 1 base from J, with 4 bases between. The CDR3 sequence is 14 residues long. CDR3 DNA: TGCGCCAGCAGCCAAGGCCTGAACACCGGGGAGCTGTTTTTT. Its protein is CASSQGLNTGELFF.

The chain is built from TRBV5-1 and TRBJ1-1; 7 positions agree with TRBD1. This CDR3 contains 16 residues. V trimming: 0 bases; J trimming: 4 bases; junction bases outside the gene matches: 9. Germline CDR1 SGHRS, CDR2 YFSETQ. As DNA, the CDR3 is TGCGCCAGCAGCTTGGTCAGGGGGTCCGCCGGCACTGAAGCTTTCTTT. This codes for CASSLVRGSAGTEAFF.

The table lists this clonotype with a few counts. The rearrangement links TRBV30 to TRBJ1-5; no firm D call. Trimming cost V 6 bases and J 9 bases, with 21 bases left between them. Per the germline V gene, CDR1 is GTSNPN and CDR2 is SVGIG (reference sequence). The CDR3 is 14 residues long. CDR3 amino acids: CACLLAGSQGPQHF. CDR3 in DNA: TGTGCCTGCCTACTAGCCGGGTCTCAAGGGCCCCAGCATTTT.

The chain recombines TRBV18 with TRBJ1-6, with D perhaps TRBD1 (6 bases). Germline V gene lookup returns CDR1 KGHSH and CDR2 LQKENI. The CDR3 runs 16 residues. V gave up 3 bases and J gave up 7 bases, with 16 bases separating them. In DNA form, the CDR3 reads TGTGCCAGCTCACCGCACCCGGGACAAGAAAATTCACCCCTCCACTTT. Translating it yields CASSPHPGQENSPLHF.

This clonotype was detected ten times or more. The chain joins TRBV7-9 to TRBJ2-4; perhaps D is TRBD1 or TRBD2 (5 bases each). Trimming stripped 5 bases from V and 1 base from J, with 24 bases between. This CDR3 comprises 19 residues. The germline V gene has CDR1 SEHNR and CDR2 FQNEAQ (reference sequence). The CDR3 DNA sequence: TGTGCCAGCAGCCTGTACCCGGGATCCGGGGACCGCGCCAAAAACATTCAGTACTTC. It specifies CASSLYPGSGDRAKNIQYF.

V is TRBV28 and J is TRBJ2-7, with a possible D match to TRBD2 (6 bases). There are 15 residues in the CDR3. Trimming removed 6 bases at V and 2 bases at J, with 17 bases between. Per the germline V gene, CDR1 is MDHEN and CDR2 is SYDVKM. Here the CDR3 DNA reads TGTGCCAGCAGCCCGATTCTTTGGGGGGCCTACGAGCAGTACTTC. Encoded protein: CASSPILWGAYEQYF.

This clonotype appeared a few times. CDR3 DNA: TGCGCCAGCAGCTTGGTAGGCGGCGAGCAGTTCTTC. Protein product: CASSLVGGEQFF. The chain uses TRBV5-1 and TRBJ2-1; D unclear. CDR1 SGHRS and CDR2 YFSETQ come from the germline V gene. The ends were cut back, 0 bases at V and 10 bases at J, with 8 bases in the middle. The CDR3 has 12 residues.

This clonotype was seen ten or more times. The chain links TRBV29-1 to TRBJ1-3; D unclear. Trimming took 5 bases from V and 0 from J, leaving 17 bases between them. The CDR3 contains 16 residues. CDR1 and CDR2 (germline): SQVTM, ANQGSEA. In DNA, the CDR3 is TGCAGCGTTCAAGGGAATTGGCAGGACTCTGGAAACACCATATATTTT. This encodes CSVQGNWQDSGNTIYF.

This clonotype was found a few times. The gene calls are TRBV12-3 or TRBV12-4 and TRBJ1-1, with unresolved D. The CDR3 is 14 residues long. Between the trimmed V and J ends, which lost 5 bases and 0 bases, there was a span of 10 bases. CDR3 nucleotide sequence: TGTGCCAGCAGTCCCCAACTAATGAACACTGAAGCTTTCTTT. Its protein product is CASSPQLMNTEAFF.

The V gene is TRBV6-5, the J gene TRBJ2-1; 10 bases fit TRBD2. This CDR3 region has 15 residues. The V segment lost 4 bases and the J segment 5 bases; nucleotides outside the gene matches: 5. CDR1 and CDR2 (germline): MNHEY, SVGAGI. CDR3 bases: TGTGCCAGCAGTTGGACTAGCGGCGAAGACAATGAGCAGTTCTTC. Residues: CASSWTSGEDNEQFF.

The rearrangement uses TRBV4-2 and TRBJ2-3; TRBD2 matches at 9 bases. Germline loops: CDR1 LGHNA, CDR2 YNFKEQ. The CDR3 extends over 15 amino acids. Unmatched junction bases numbered 4, after V lost 2 bases and J lost 4 bases. The CDR3 sequence is CASSQSSGKSDTQYF. As DNA, the CDR3 is TGTGCCAGCAGCCAATCTAGCGGGAAGTCAGATACGCAGTATTTT.

This chain links TRBV4-1 with TRBJ1-6; D is uncertain. This CDR3 spans 13 amino acids. V dropped 0 bases and J dropped 12 bases, with 9 bases sitting between them. Germline V CDR1 and CDR2: MGHRA, YSYEKL. The CDR3 region is CASSQDWARPLHF. The CDR3 DNA is TGCGCCAGCAGCCAAGATTGGGCCCGACCCCTCCACTTT.

This clonotype showed up many times. This chain joins TRBV18 and TRBJ2-7, with D perhaps matching TRBD2 (6 bases). Germline V lookup: CDR1 KGHSH, CDR2 LQKENI. Trimming removed 2 bases from V and 5 bases from J, with 10 bases in between. The CDR3 runs 13 residues. The DNA of the CDR3 is TGTGCCAGCTCACCATGGACGGGGGACGAGCAGTACTTC. It yields the protein CASSPWTGDEQYF.

This clonotype was seen at least ten times. The chain carries TRBV6-4 and TRBJ2-2; D is perhaps TRBD2 (6 bases). V was cut by 6 bases and J by 5 bases, with 10 bases left in between. CDR3 length: 13 amino acids. Germline assignment: CDR1 MRHNA and CDR2 SNTAGT. The DNA for the CDR3 is TGTGCCAGCAGCGAGACTAGGACCGGGGAGCTGTTTTTT. As protein: CASSETRTGELFF.

The chain has TRBV6-5 and TRBJ2-2; 7 nucleotides agree with TRBD2. This CDR3 has 15 amino acids. Germline V CDR1 and CDR2: MNHEY, SVGAGI. V shed 7 bases and J 1 base; nucleotides not matched to a gene: 6. CDR3 residues: CASKSASGNTGELFF. Written as DNA, the CDR3 is TGTGCCAGCAAGTCGGCTAGCGGGAACACCGGGGAGCTGTTTTTT.

This CDR3 reads CSASPPSGKNYEQYF. DNA of the CDR3: TGCAGTGCTAGCCCCCCTAGCGGGAAAAACTACGAGCAGTACTTC. The chain combines TRBV20-1 with TRBJ2-7; 9 bases agree with TRBD2. This CDR3 is built from 15 residues. V dropped 3 bases and J dropped 3; count of bases not matched to a gene: 9. Germline V lookup: CDR1 DFQATT, CDR2 SNEGSKA (reference sequence).

J is TRBJ2-3 and V is TRBV3-1; 11 bases agree with TRBD2. J gave up 7 bases and V 5 bases, and 5 bases lay outside the gene matches. There are 14 residues in the CDR3. The germline V gene encodes CDR1 LGHDT and CDR2 YNNKEL (reference sequence). The CDR3, as DNA: TGTGCCAGCAGCTACTGGACTAGCGGGTATACGCAGTATTTT. This sequence encodes CASSYWTSGYTQYF.

This clonotype has just a few counts. The chain has TRBV20-1 and TRBJ1-6, with a weak D call TRBD1 (5 bases). Germline lookup yields CDR1 DFQATT and CDR2 SNEGSKA (reference sequence). The V and J ends lost 3 bases and 2 bases respectively, with 5 bases between them. The CDR3 has 13 residues. CDR3 nucleotides: TGCAGTGCTAGGGGGGCCTATAATTCACCCCTCCACTTT. Its protein product is CSARGAYNSPLHF.

This clonotype appeared a few times. J is TRBJ2-6 and V is TRBV7-2; the D is unclear. V lost 5 bases and J 0 bases, leaving 8 bases between the germline ends. Germline V gene data show CDR1 as SGHTA and CDR2 as FQGNSA. The CDR3 extends over 15 amino acids. The CDR3 loop is CASSPMGSGANVLTF. CDR3 DNA: TGTGCCAGCAGCCCTATGGGCTCTGGGGCCAACGTCCTGACTTTC.

This clonotype was recorded at least ten times. The genes are TRBV6-5 and TRBJ2-3; D ambiguous. V lost 0 bases to trimming and J lost 4 bases, with 14 bases between them. Germline assignment: CDR1 MNHEY and CDR2 SVGAGI. The CDR3 runs to 16 residues. CDR3 sequence (DNA): TGTGCCAGCAGTTACTCGACTCCTGGGCGGCCAGATACGCAGTATTTT. This translates into CASSYSTPGRPDTQYF.

This clonotype has only a few counts. The V call is TRBV20-1, the J call TRBJ1-4; D call uncertain. Trimming shortened V by 5 bases and J by 7 bases, and 17 bases separated the two germline ends. Germline V CDR1 and CDR2: DFQATT, SNEGSKA (reference sequence). This CDR3 has 14 amino acids. In DNA, the CDR3 is TGCAGTGCTGGCCTCAAGGTTCTCGGTGAAAAACTGTTTTTT. Residues: CSAGLKVLGEKLFF.

There are a few counts of this clonotype. Written as DNA, the CDR3 is TGTGCCAGCAGGATGGGGGGCTACACCTTC. It codes for CASRMGGYTF. The rearrangement links TRBV12-3 or TRBV12-4 to TRBJ1-2, with D unclear. The length of the CDR3 is 10 residues. V dropped 6 bases and J dropped 8 bases, with 7 bases sitting between them.

This clonotype has a count of ten or more. The chain carries TRBV5-1 and TRBJ2-7, with TRBD1 identical over 8 bases. The CDR3 is 16 amino acids. The junction had 11 bases not matched to a gene; V was cut back by 1 base and J by 5 bases. The germline V gene encodes CDR1 SGHRS and CDR2 YFSETQ. For the CDR3, the DNA is TGCGCCAGCAGCTTGACCGGGACAGGAATGGTCGACGAGCAGTACTTC. Amino acid sequence: CASSLTGTGMVDEQYF. Full variable domain (outside the CDR3, taken from reference TRBV5-1 and TRBJ2-7): KAGVTQTPRYLIKTRGQQVTLSCSPISGHRSVSWYQQTPGQGLQFLFEYFSETQRNKGNFPGRFSGRQFSNSRSEMNVSTLELGDSALYLCASSLTGTGMVDEQYFGPGTRLTVT.

This chain uses TRBV2 with TRBJ1-1, with 10 bases aligning to TRBD1. The CDR3 consists of 14 residues. The germline CDR1 and CDR2 sequences are SNHLY and FYNNEI. The trim removed 6 bases at V and 5 bases at J, leaving 6 bases unmatched. The CDR3 loop is CASRRQGAATEAFF. The CDR3 bases are TGTGCCAGCAGGAGACAGGGGGCTGCGACTGAAGCTTTCTTT.

This clonotype was picked up one time. This chain links TRBV7-3 with TRBJ2-7; the match to TRBD1 covers 9 bases. CDR1 and CDR2 (germline): SGHTA, FQGTGA. CDR3 size: 13 residues. Germline trimming cut 3 bases from V and 7 bases from J; bases unmatched to any gene: 4. The CDR3 DNA is TGTGCCAGCAGCTTTACAGGGGGCGGTGAGCAGTACTTC. Protein product: CASSFTGGGEQYF. Full variable domain (outside the CDR3, taken from reference TRBV7-3 and TRBJ2-7): GAGVSQTPSNKVTEKGKYVELRCDPISGHTALYWYRQSLGQGPEFLIYFQGTGAADDSGLPNDRFFAVRPEGSVSTLKIQRTERGDSAVYLCASSFTGGGEQYFGPGTRLTVT.

The chain joins TRBV24-1 to TRBJ2-5; a weak D match, TRBD2 (6 bases). The CDR3 runs to 16 residues. Germline loops: CDR1 KGHDR, CDR2 SFDVKD. The CDR3 coding sequence is TGTGTCGACCTTTGGGGTAAGCCCCGGGGGAGAGAGACCCAGTACTTC. Translated, it gives CVDLWGKPRGRETQYF.

V usage is TRBV7-9 and J usage is TRBJ1-5; weak D call: TRBD1 (5 bases). The V end lost 5 bases, the J end lost 4 bases, and 9 bases lay between the germline ends. The CDR3 spans 13 residues. Per the germline V gene, CDR1 is SEHNR and CDR2 is FQNEAQ (reference sequence). CDR3 protein: CASSRDGNQPQHF. DNA for the CDR3: TGTGCCAGCAGCCGGGACGGGAATCAGCCCCAGCATTTT.

This clonotype was observed a few times. The chain couples TRBV6-2 or TRBV6-3 to TRBJ2-3; TRBD2 agrees at 7 bases. With V trimmed by 5 bases and J by 4 bases, 3 bases remained unmatched. This CDR3 comprises 13 residues. Germline V lookup: CDR1 MNHEY, CDR2 SVGEGT. The CDR3 loop reads CASSRDYSDTQYF. In DNA, the CDR3 is TGTGCCAGCAGTAGGGACTACTCAGATACGCAGTATTTT.

Only a few counts were recorded for this clonotype. The chain couples TRBV28 to TRBJ1-5; D is perhaps TRBD1 (5 bases). Trimming shortened V by 10 bases and J by 2 bases, and 18 bases separated the two germline ends. CDR3 length: 15 residues. From germline, CDR1 is MDHEN and CDR2 SYDVKM. CDR3 DNA: TGTGCCACCTCGGTGGGATCGGGGGGCAATCAGCCCCAGCATTTT. Residues: CATSVGSGGNQPQHF.